The TCR beta chain described here comes from a study of T cells expressing NK-cell markers. Study as a whole: Sorted T-cell subsets CD3+CD56+NKG2C+, CD3+CD56+NKG2C- and CD3+CD56-NKG2C+ were TCR beta-sequenced. Seven of the eight sequenced donors were HCMV-seropositive; one was seronegative. Study-wide results and caveats: For five or six donors, the dominant NKG2C+ clonotypes made up roughly 1.0-8% of their CD8+ T cells.

TCRdb reworked the 5' RACE reads into one entry per CDR3 protein, no DNA. Recorded for this sample: 150,000 or so distinct CDR3 sequences. On this clonotype: Its antigen is not identified.

The CDR3 is made up of 16 amino acids. Germline CDR1 reads SGHRS; CDR2 reads YFSETQ. The chain couples TRBV5-1 to TRBJ1-4; checking the TCRdb D call of TRBD1 is not possible without DNA. The origin of this receptor is a woman aged 45 to 65 in good health. Sequenced input: blood T cells: a sorted CD56 or NKG2C T cell subset, CD4+ or CD8+ T cells, or bulk PBMC T cells (not recorded which). CDR3 in amino acids: CASSLPKDREDEKLFF.